This TCR beta chain stems from a study of blood T cell repertoires in COVID-19. Study-wide context: From the United States, Italy and Spain came samples of acute and convalescent COVID-19.

The CDR3 length is 16 residues. Germline V lookup: CDR1 MGHDK, CDR2 SYGVNS. Trimming removed 1 base from V and 6 bases from J; junction bases left unmatched: 6. In the authors' methods: By means of reference gene primer amplification, nucleated cell counts were estimated. The method was immunoSEQ multiplex PCR; TCRdb's version includes in-frame clones alone and lacks a portion of them. V, J and clone size are taken as reported in that table, and D and trimming were inferred from the DNA itself. The table includes fewer than 25,000 clones, 86% detected once. Sequencing was carried out using peripheral blood. The chain joins TRBV25-1 to TRBJ2-1; 10 bases map to TRBD2. This clonotype originated in a human donor with acute or convalescent COVID-19. The donor label of this sample is uncertain. The CDR3 loop is CASSEFRLAGVNEQFF. The CDR3 coding sequence is TGTGCCAGCAGTGAATTCCGACTAGCGGGCGTCAATGAGCAGTTCTTC.